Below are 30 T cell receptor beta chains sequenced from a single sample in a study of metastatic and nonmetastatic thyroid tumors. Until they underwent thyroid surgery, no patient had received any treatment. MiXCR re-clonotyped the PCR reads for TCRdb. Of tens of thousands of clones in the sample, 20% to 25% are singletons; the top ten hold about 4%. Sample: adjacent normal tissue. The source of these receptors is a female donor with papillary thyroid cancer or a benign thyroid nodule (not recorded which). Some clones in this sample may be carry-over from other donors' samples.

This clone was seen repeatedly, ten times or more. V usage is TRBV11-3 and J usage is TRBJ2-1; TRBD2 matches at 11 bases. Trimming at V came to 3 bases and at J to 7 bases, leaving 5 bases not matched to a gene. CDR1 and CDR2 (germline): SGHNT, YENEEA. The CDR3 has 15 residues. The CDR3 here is CASSFGTSGLNEQFF. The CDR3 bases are TGTGCCAGCAGCTTTGGGACTAGCGGCCTGAATGAGCAGTTCTTC.

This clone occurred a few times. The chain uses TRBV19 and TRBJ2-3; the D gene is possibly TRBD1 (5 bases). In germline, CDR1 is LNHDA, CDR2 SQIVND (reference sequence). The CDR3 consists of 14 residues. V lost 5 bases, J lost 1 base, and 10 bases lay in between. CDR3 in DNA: TGTGCCAGTAGTCTGGACACCGGCACAGATACGCAGTATTTT. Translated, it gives CASSLDTGTDTQYF.

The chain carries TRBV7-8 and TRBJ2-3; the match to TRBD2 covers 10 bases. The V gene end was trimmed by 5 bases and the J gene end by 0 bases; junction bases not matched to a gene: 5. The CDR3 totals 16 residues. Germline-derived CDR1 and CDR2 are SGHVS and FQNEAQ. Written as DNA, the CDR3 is TGTGCCAGCAGCCCGTCTAGCGGGGGAAGCACAGATACGCAGTATTTT. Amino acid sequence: CASSPSSGGSTDTQYF.

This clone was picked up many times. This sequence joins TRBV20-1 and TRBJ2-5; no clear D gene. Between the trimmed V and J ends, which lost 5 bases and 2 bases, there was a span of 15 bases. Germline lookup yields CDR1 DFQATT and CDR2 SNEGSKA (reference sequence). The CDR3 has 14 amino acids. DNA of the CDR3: TGCAGTGCTTCCACTTACTCCCCTCAAGAGACCCAGTACTTC. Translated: CSASTYSPQETQYF.

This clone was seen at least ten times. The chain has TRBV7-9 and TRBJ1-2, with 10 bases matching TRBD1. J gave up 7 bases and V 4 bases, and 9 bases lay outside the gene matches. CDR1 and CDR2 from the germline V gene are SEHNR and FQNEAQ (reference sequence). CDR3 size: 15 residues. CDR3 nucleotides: TGTGCCAGCAGCTCGACGGGGACAGGGGAGGTTGGCTACACCTTC. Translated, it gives CASSSTGTGEVGYTF.

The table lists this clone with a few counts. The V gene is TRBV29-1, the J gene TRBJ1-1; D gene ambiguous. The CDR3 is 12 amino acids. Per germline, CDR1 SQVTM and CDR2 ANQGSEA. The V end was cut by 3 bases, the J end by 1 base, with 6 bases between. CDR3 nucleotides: TGCAGCGTTGAGGAGGGGAACACTGAAGCTTTCTTT. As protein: CSVEEGNTEAFF.

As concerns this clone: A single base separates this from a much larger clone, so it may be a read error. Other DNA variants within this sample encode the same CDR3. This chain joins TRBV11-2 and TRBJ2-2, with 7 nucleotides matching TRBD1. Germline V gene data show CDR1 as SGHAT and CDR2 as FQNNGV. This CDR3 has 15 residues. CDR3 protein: CASSLAGGVSGELFF. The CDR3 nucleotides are TGTGCTAGCAGCTTAGCAGGGGGAGTCAGCGGGGAGCTGTTTTTT.

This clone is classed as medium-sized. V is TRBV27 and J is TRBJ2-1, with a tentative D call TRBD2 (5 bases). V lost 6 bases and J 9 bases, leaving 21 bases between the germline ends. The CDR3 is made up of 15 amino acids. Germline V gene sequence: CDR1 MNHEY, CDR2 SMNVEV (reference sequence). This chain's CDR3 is CASRQNRQGAGEQFF. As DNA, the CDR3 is TGTGCCAGCAGGCAAAACAGACAAGGCGCGGGTGAGCAGTTCTTC.

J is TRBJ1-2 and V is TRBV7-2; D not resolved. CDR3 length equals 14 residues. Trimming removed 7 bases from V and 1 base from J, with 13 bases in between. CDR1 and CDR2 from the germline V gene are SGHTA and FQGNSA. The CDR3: CASTLGPGNYGYTF. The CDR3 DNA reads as TGTGCCAGCACATTAGGTCCGGGTAACTATGGCTACACCTTC.

The CDR3 loop reads CASSSRPGGELFF. CDR3 bases: TGTGCCAGCAGTTCCAGACCCGGGGGGGAGCTGTTTTTT. The chain couples TRBV27 to TRBJ2-2; D is unclear. The CDR3 is 13 residues long. V was cut by 4 bases and J by 8 bases, with 11 bases left in between. Germline V gives CDR1 MNHEY, CDR2 SMNVEV (reference sequence).

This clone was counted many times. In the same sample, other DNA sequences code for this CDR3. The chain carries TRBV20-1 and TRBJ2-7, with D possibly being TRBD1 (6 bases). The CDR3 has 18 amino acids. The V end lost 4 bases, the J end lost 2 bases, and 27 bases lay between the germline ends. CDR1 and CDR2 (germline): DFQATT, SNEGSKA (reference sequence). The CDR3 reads CSAMSTNLRGNNPYEQYF. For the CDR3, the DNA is TGCAGTGCTATGAGCACGAATCTAAGGGGGAATAACCCCTACGAGCAGTACTTC.

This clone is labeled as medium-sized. The CDR3 protein is CASSHRDRNYEQYF. The DNA for the CDR3 is TGTGCCAGCAGCCACCGGGACCGTAACTACGAGCAGTACTTC. This chain joins TRBV7-9 and TRBJ2-7; D is perhaps TRBD1 or TRBD2 (5 bases each). The CDR3 length is 14 residues. The germline V gene has CDR1 SEHNR and CDR2 FQNEAQ (reference sequence). V was cut by 5 bases and J by 3 bases, with 14 bases left in between. The full variable domain, its missing parts supplied by reference TRBV7-9 and TRBJ2-7, is DTGVSQNPRHKITKRGQNVTFRCDPISEHNRLYWYRQTLGQGPEFLTYFQNEAQLEKSRLLSDRFSAERPKGSFSTLEIQRTEQGDSAMYLCASSHRDRNYEQYFGPGTRLTVT.

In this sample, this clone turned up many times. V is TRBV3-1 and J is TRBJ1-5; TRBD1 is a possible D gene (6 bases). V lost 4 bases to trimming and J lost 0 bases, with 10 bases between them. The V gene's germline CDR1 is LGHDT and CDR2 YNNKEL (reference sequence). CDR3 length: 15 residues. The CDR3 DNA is TGTGCCAGCAGCCCACAGGGTTATAGCAATCAGCCCCAGCATTTT. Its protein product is CASSPQGYSNQPQHF.

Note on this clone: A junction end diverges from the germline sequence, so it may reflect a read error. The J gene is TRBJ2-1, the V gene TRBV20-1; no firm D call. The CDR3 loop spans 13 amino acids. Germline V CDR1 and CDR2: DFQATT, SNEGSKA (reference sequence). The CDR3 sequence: CSGSRHGYKEQFF. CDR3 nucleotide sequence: TGCAGTGGTAGTAGACACGGCTACAAAGAGCAGTTCTTC.

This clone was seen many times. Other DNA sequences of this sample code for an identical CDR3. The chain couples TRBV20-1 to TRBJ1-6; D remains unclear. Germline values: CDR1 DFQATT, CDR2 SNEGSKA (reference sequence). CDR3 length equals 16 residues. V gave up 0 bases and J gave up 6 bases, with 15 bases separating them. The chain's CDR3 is CSARDLLGGSNSPLHF. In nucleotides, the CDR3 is TGCAGTGCTAGAGATCTGCTGGGAGGGAGTAATTCACCCCTCCACTTT.

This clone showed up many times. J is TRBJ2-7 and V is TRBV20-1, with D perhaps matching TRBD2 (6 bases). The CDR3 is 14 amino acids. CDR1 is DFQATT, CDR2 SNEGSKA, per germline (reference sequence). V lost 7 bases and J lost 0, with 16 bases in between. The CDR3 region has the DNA TGCAGTGAGGCCAGCGGACTAATCTCCTACGAGCAGTACTTC. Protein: CSEASGLISYEQYF.

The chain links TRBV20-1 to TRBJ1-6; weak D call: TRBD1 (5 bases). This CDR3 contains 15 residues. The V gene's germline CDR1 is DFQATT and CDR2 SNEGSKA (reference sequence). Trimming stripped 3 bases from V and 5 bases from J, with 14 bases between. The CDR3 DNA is TGCAGTGCTAGTCGGATAGGGGTGAATAATTCACCCCTCCACTTT. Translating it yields CSASRIGVNNSPLHF.

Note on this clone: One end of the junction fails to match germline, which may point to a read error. Here the CDR3 reads CSISEGMGAGWPADTQYF. The CDR3 DNA follows: TGTTCCATCAGTGAGGGTATGGGGGCAGGTTGGCCGGCAGATACGCAGTATTTT. The chain joins TRBV10-3 to TRBJ2-3; D perhaps matches TRBD1 (6 bases). Looked up from germline, CDR1 is ENHRY and CDR2 is SYGVKD. The CDR3 loop spans 18 amino acids.

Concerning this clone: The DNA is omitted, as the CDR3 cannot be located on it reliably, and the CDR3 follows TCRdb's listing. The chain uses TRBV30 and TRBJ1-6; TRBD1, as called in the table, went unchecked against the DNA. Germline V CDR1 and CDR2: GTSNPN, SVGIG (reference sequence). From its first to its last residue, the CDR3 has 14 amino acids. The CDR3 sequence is CAWSVGTGAAAVHF.

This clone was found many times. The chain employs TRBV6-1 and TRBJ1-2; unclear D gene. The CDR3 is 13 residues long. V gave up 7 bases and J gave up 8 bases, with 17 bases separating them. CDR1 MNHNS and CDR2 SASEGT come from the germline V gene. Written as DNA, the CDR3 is TGTGCCAGCACCGTCGAGGGATTTCTGGGCTACACCTTC. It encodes CASTVEGFLGYTF.

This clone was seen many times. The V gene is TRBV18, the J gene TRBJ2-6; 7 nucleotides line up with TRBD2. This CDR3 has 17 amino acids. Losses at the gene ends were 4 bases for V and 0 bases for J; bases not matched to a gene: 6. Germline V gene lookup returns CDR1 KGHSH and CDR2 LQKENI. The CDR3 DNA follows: TGTGCCAGCTCACAGAGCGGGGCCCGCTCTGGGGCCAACGTCCTGACTTTC. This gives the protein CASSQSGARSGANVLTF.

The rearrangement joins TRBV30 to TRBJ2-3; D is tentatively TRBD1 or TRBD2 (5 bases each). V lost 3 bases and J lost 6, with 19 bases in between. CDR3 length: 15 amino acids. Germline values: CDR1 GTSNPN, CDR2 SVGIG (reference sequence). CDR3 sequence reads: CAWRDTDTRGDTQYF. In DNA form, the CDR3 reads TGTGCCTGGAGAGACACGGACACACGGGGTGATACGCAGTATTTT.

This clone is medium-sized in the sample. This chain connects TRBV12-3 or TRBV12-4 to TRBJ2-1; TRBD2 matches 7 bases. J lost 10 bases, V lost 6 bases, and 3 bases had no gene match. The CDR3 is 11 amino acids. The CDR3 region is CASRRGGEQFF. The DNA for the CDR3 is TGTGCCAGCAGGCGCGGGGGAGAGCAGTTCTTC.

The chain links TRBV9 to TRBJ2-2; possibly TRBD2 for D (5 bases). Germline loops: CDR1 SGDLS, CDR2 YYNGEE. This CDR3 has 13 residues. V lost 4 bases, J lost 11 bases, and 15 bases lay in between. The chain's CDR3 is CASSPYPEDELFF. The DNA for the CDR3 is TGTGCCAGCAGCCCGTACCCGGAGGATGAGCTGTTTTTT.

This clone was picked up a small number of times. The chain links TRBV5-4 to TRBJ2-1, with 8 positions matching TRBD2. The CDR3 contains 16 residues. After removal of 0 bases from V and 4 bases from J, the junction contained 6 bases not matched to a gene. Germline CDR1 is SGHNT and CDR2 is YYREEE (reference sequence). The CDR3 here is CASSLAGGARYNEQFF. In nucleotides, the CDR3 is TGTGCCAGCAGCTTGGCGGGAGGGGCGAGATACAATGAGCAGTTCTTC.

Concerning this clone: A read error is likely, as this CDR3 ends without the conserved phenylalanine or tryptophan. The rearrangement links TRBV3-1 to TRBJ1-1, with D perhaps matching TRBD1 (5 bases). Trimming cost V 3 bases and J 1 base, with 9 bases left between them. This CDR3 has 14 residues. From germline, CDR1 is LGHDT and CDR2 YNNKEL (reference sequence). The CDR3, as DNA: TGTGCCAGCAGCCACCGGGGCAGGAACACTGAAGCTTTCTCT. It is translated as CASSHRGRNTEAFS.

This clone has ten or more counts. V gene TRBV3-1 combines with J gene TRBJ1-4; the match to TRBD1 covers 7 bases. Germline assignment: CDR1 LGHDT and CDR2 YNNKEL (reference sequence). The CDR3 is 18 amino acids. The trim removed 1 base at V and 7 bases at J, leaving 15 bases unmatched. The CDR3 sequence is CASSQGTSGGGAGEKLFF. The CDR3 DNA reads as TGTGCCAGCAGCCAAGGGACATCGGGAGGGGGCGCGGGTGAAAAACTGTTTTTT.

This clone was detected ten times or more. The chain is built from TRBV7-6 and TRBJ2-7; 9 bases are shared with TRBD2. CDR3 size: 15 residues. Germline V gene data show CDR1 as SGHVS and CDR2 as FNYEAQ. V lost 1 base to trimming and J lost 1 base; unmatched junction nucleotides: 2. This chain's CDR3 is CASSLDSGRSYEQYF. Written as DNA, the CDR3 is TGTGCCAGCAGCTTAGACAGCGGGAGGTCCTACGAGCAGTACTTC.

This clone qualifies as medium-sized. The DNA of the CDR3 is TGTGCCAGCTGTATTGTGACAAGGAACACTGAAGCTTTCTTT. It encodes CASCIVTRNTEAFF. The chain combines TRBV28 with TRBJ1-1, with D unclear. Between the trimmed V and J ends, which lost 8 bases and 1 base, there was a span of 14 bases. The germline gives CDR1 MDHEN, CDR2 SYDVKM. There are 14 residues in the CDR3.

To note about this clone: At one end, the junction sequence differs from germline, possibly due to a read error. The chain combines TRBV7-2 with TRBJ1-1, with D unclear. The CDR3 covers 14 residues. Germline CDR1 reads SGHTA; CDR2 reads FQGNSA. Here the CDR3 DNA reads TGTCCCAGCAGCTTAGCCCCGGTAGGCGCTGAAGCTATCTTT. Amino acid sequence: CPSSLAPVGAEAIF.